The rows below give T cell receptor beta chains drawn from one sample of a study of cytomegalovirus exposure and HLA in healthy donors. Measured with immunoSEQ multiplex PCR; TCRdb has only the in-frame clones, and not every one. This table has approximately 150,000 clones, 85% appearing once. The sequencing input was PBMCs. These receptors originate from a man aged 25-40 years in good health and CMV-seropositive. The CDR3 runs from the conserved cysteine through the conserved F or W. Where a row states a size, it is once, few, many or the class of an expanded clone; other rows omit it.

V gene	J gene	clone size	CDR3 protein
TRBV7-2	TRBJ2-1	-	CASSLVAGLYNEQFF
TRBV19	TRBJ1-5	-	CASSIRDRNQPQHF
TRBV5-4	TRBJ2-7	-	CASSPPGLAGGPSDEQYF
TRBV27	TRBJ2-1	-	CASSSGLAGYNEQFF
TRBV6-5	TRBJ2-2	-	CASRLGQGGLFF
TRBV19	TRBJ2-3	-	CASSTTSGPMGPTDTQYF
TRBV27	TRBJ1-5	-	CASSLTINSNQPQHF
TRBV5-1	TRBJ1-4	-	CASSTTSRGQGNEKLFF
TRBV11-3	TRBJ1-4	few	CASSFQGGNEKLFF
TRBV5-1	TRBJ2-1	-	CASRAGLDPYNEQFF
TRBV5-1	TRBJ1-4	few	CASSLLVGEKLFF
TRBV5-8	TRBJ2-1	-	CASSLAVVGGRYYNEQFF
TRBV7-6	TRBJ2-1	-	CASSLLAGYNEQFF
TRBV5-1	TRBJ2-1	-	CASSLVAGSNEQFF
TRBV11-3	TRBJ1-6	-	CASSFDNPNSPLHF
TRBV4-3	TRBJ2-7	-	CASSQEPSGGSYEQYF
TRBV15	TRBJ2-7	once	CATSSLPGQADSYEQYF
TRBV6-5	TRBJ1-1	-	CASSYQVDRASAEAFF
TRBV7-2	TRBJ2-1	once	CASSIHYNEQFF
TRBV18	TRBJ2-1	-	CASSLQGAGSYNEQFF
TRBV20-1	TRBJ2-1	-	CSARSGVF
TRBV6-5	TRBJ1-3	-	CASSYGGGANGNTIYF
TRBV4-2	TRBJ2-3	-	CASSQLADTQYF
TRBV7-3	TRBJ2-3	-	CASSSSSTDTQYF
TRBV4-1	TRBJ1-2	-	CASSQGQGKYYGYTF
TRBV7-9	TRBJ1-1	-	CASSFDSRNTEAFF
TRBV11-2	TRBJ2-5	-	CASSLGAAGTGGTQYF
TRBV18	TRBJ2-1	-	CASSGLAGNNEQFF
TRBV11-3	TRBJ1-1	-	CASSIPLSGLNTEAFF
TRBV4-3	TRBJ2-1	-	CASSQERYAGYNEQFF
TRBV13	TRBJ2-1	-	CASSYLLAGGPVNNEQFF
TRBV14	TRBJ2-5	once	CASSQISGRGSETQYF
TRBV6-4	TRBJ2-2	-	CASSANRNTGELFF
TRBV5-1	TRBJ2-5	-	CASSYLAGGLETQYF
TRBV7-8	TRBJ2-7	once	CASSFKAQGAAEQYF
TRBV7-9	TRBJ1-6	once	CASSSGDSNSPLHF
TRBV27	TRBJ2-5	-	CASRGGAPSGTQYF
TRBV28	TRBJ2-5	-	CAPRTGAKETQYF
TRBV6-5	TRBJ2-7	-	CASRAGQGMAYEQYF
TRBV12-2	TRBJ2-1	-	CASRLALGLAGAPRDEQFF
TRBV2	TRBJ1-4	few	CASENPGLKKLFF
TRBV13	TRBJ1-1	-	CASSRLRGSLNTEAFF
TRBV7-3	TRBJ2-1	-	CASSLTYGTGNEQFF
TRBV9	TRBJ2-5	-	CASSVGGTLETQYF
TRBV5-4	TRBJ1-2	-	CASSLDRGTYGYTF
TRBV27	TRBJ1-6	-	CASSVQGFGSPLHF
TRBV19	TRBJ1-1	-	CASSMYGTEAFF
TRBV11-3	TRBJ1-1	-	CASSFAGFTEAFF
TRBV19	TRBJ1-1	-	CASSKNGGVWTEAFF
TRBV6-5	TRBJ1-6	-	CASGVWAGSGAPLHF
TRBV9	TRBJ2-1	-	CASSSPLAGWTGEQFF
TRBV7-6	TRBJ1-2	-	CASSLSDSYGYTF
TRBV30	TRBJ2-2	-	CASLEAGLNTGELFF
TRBV5-1	TRBJ2-7	-	CASSFGLAAYEQYF
TRBV6-6	TRBJ2-2	-	CASRHQGLGELFF
TRBV18	TRBJ1-2	-	CASSPGTGSLDGYTF
TRBV6-1	TRBJ1-1	few	CASTTGSHTEAFF
TRBV18	TRBJ2-7	-	CASSPGTGFSYEQYF
TRBV6-5	TRBJ1-5	few	CASSYDPSGLQPQHF
TRBV7-7	TRBJ1-2	-	CASSFGRRVSGYTF